The following is a T cell receptor (beta chain) sequence with its context. This entry comes from a study of T cell changes during pregnancy in multiple sclerosis. The method was immunoSEQ multiplex PCR; TCRdb's version includes in-frame clones alone and lacks a portion of them. The sample lists about 84,000 clones; approximately 95% were seen once. Trimming left V 2 bases short and J 3 bases short, with 7 bases between. CDR3 length: 13 residues. Germline CDR1 is LNHDA and CDR2 is SQIVND (reference sequence). This sample comprised peripheral blood, obtained in the second trimester of pregnancy. The receptor was derived from a female donor in good health, enrolled as a control in a pregnancy study. The chain carries TRBV19 and TRBJ2-5; weak D call: TRBD2 (6 bases). Here the CDR3 reads CASSIPGEETQYF. The CDR3 region has the DNA TGTGCCAGTAGTATACCGGGGGAAGAGACCCAGTACTTC.